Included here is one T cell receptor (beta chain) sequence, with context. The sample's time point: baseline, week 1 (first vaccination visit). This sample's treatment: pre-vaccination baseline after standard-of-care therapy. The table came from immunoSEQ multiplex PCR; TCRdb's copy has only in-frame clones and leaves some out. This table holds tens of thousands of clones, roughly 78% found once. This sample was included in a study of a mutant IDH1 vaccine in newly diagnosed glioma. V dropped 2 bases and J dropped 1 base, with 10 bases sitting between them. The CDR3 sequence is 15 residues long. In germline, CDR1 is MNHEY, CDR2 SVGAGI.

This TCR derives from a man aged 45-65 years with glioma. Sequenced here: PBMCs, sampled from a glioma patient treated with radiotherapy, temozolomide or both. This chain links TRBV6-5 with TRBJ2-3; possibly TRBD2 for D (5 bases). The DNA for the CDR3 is TGTGCCAGCAGTTACGCGGGTCTGCGCACAGATACGCAGTATTTT. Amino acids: CASSYAGLRTDTQYF.